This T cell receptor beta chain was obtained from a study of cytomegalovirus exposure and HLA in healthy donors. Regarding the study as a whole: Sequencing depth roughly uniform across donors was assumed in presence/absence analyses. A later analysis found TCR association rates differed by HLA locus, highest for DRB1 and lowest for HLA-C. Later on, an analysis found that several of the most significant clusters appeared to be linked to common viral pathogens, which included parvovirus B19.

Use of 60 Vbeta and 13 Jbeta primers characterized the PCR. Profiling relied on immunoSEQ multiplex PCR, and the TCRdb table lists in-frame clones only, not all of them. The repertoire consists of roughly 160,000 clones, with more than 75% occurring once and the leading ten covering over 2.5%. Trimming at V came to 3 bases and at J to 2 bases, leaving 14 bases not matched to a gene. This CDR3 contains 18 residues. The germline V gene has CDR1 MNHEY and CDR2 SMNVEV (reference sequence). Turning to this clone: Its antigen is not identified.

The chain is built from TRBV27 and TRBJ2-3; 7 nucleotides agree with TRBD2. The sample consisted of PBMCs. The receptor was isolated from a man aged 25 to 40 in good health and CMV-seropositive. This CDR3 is CASSFWSSGAAFTDTQYF. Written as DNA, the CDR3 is TGTGCCAGCAGTTTCTGGTCTAGCGGTGCTGCCTTCACAGATACGCAGTATTTT.